Listed below are T cell receptor beta chains from one sample, sequenced in a study of T cells in Graves' hyperthyroidism and ophthalmopathy. Via MiXCR, TCRdb re-called the multiplex PCR reads, giving one row per CDR3 protein. The data contain a few hundred thousand distinct CDR3 sequences, approximately 15% of them singletons. Sequenced sample: blood. These receptors originate from a woman younger than 45 with Graves' hyperthyroidism. The CDR3 runs from the conserved cysteine through the conserved F or W. Fields, in order: J gene, V gene, CDR3 length, D gene, clone size, CDR3 DNA, CDR3 protein. A D gene is named only where the DNA matches it firmly. Expanded clones get a size class; other rows say once, few or many, or leave the size out.

TRBJ1-3 | TRBV20-1 | 15 | TRBD1 | many | TGCAGTGCTTGGGGACAGGAGATCTCTGGAAACACCATATATTTT | CSAWGQEISGNTIYF
TRBJ2-2 | TRBV12-3/TRBV12-4 | 12 | NA | few | TGTGCCAGCAGTCCGATGACCGGGGAGCTGTTTTTT | CASSPMTGELFF
TRBJ1-5 | TRBV28 | 16 | NA | many | TGTGCCAGCAGCCTGAACAGGGCGGGTAGCAATCAGCCCCAGCATTTT | CASSLNRAGSNQPQHF
TRBJ1-2 | TRBV2 | 13 | TRBD1 | many | TGTGCCAGCAGGACGGGACAGGGGGATGGCTACACCTTC | CASRTGQGDGYTF
TRBJ1-5 | TRBV19 | 19 | NA | many | TGTGCCAGTAGTATGCGTCCCGGACGGGGAGGAATAAGCAATCAGCCCCAGCATTTT | CASSMRPGRGGISNQPQHF
TRBJ1-6 | TRBV12-3/TRBV12-4 | 20 | NA | NA | TGTGCCAGCTATCCAAAATCCGGGACTTTGCCTGTCTCCTATAATTCACCCCTCCACTTT | CASYPKSGTLPVSYNSPLHF
TRBJ2-1 | TRBV7-2 | 13 | NA | many | TGTGCCAGCAGCTTAGCGGGAGCGTATGAGCAGTTCTTC | CASSLAGAYEQFF
TRBJ1-4 | TRBV6-2/TRBV6-3 | 18 | NA | NA | TGTGCCAGCAGTTACTCGCGGAACAGGGAACCAACTAATGAAAAACTGTTTTTT | CASSYSRNREPTNEKLFF
TRBJ2-3 | TRBV5-6 | 16 | TRBD2 | few | TGTGCCAGCAGACGATATGGACTAGCGGGAGTTGATACGCAGTATTTT | CASRRYGLAGVDTQYF
TRBJ2-5 | TRBV19 | 15 | TRBD2 | few | TGTGCCAGTAGTATTTCTAGCGGACTCCAAGAGACCCAGTACTTC | CASSISSGLQETQYF
TRBJ1-6 | TRBV5-4 | 13 | NA | few | TGTGCCAGCAGCTTTAACCAGAATTCACCCCTCCACTTT | CASSFNQNSPLHF
TRBJ2-1 | TRBV9 | 21 | TRBD1 | many | TGTGCCAGCAGCGTAGGAGGTCCGGGACAGGGATTCCCTTACTCCTACAATGAGCAGTTCTTC | CASSVGGPGQGFPYSYNEQFF
TRBJ2-1 | TRBV6-1 | 15 | TRBD2 | many | TGTGCCAGCAGCCCCTATAGCGGGAGTAGGTATGAGCAGTTCTTC | CASSPYSGSRYEQFF
TRBJ1-5 | TRBV10-3 | 14 | NA | few | TGTGCCATCAGTGAGTATGGGGTAATTCAGCCCCAGCATTTT | CAISEYGVIQPQHF
TRBJ2-3 | TRBV10-3 | 17 | NA | few | TGTGCCATCAGTGAGCCTCACGGTGGGGAGTCCACAGATACGCAGTATTTT | CAISEPHGGESTDTQYF
TRBJ2-3 | TRBV4-1 | 15 | TRBD2 | many | TGCGCCAGCAGGGGGTTTAGCGGGATCTCAGATACGCAGTATTTT | CASRGFSGISDTQYF
TRBJ2-3 | TRBV27 | 15 | NA | NA | TGTGCCAGCAGTTTAGGCGGCGGGAACACAGATACGCAGTATTTT | CASSLGGGNTDTQYF
TRBJ2-3 | TRBV7-9 | 13 | NA | NA | TGTGCCAGCAGCCACAGGAGCCCAGATACGCAGTATTTT | CASSHRSPDTQYF
TRBJ1-2 | TRBV7-2 | 16 | NA | many | TGTGCCAGCAGCCCTGGAGGGGTGGGGGTAGTACATGGCTACACCTTC | CASSPGGVGVVHGYTF
TRBJ1-1 | TRBV7-9 | 14 | NA | many | TGTGCCAGCAGCTTAGGGCTGCCGGGCACTGAAGCTTTCTTT | CASSLGLPGTEAFF
TRBJ1-1 | TRBV19 | 14 | NA | few | TGTGCCAGTCGCCGGGATACCCTGAACACTGAAGCTTTCTTT | CASRRDTLNTEAFF
TRBJ1-2 | TRBV7-2 | 14 | NA | NA | TGTGCCAGCAGCGCCAGGGGAATTAACTATGGCTACACCTTC | CASSARGINYGYTF
TRBJ2-3 | TRBV20-1 | 15 | NA | many | TGCAGTGCTGCCCTTGTTCAGGGTGGCACAGATACGCAGTATTTT | CSAALVQGGTDTQYF
TRBJ2-1 | TRBV12-3/TRBV12-4 | 15 | TRBD1 | many | TGTGCCAGCAGCCAACAGGGGGGCACCTACAATGAGCAGTTCTTC | CASSQQGGTYNEQFF
TRBJ2-7 | TRBV12-3/TRBV12-4 | 14 | TRBD2 | NA | TGTGCCAGCAGTCCGACTAGCGGGAGTAATGGGCAGTACTTC | CASSPTSGSNGQYF
TRBJ2-4 | TRBV20-1 | 14 | TRBD2 | many | TGCAGTGCCGTCGGGGGGGCGCCCAAAAACATTCAGTACTTC | CSAVGGAPKNIQYF
TRBJ2-1 | TRBV4-2 | 17 | NA | NA | TGTGCCAGCAGCCAGACGGTAGGCGGGTCCATCAGGAATGAGCAGTTCTTC | CASSQTVGGSIRNEQFF
TRBJ1-1 | TRBV6-2/TRBV6-3 | 14 | NA | NA | TGTGCCAGCATCCCCTGGGAGCGGGCCAATGAAGCTTTCTTT | CASIPWERANEAFF
TRBJ1-1 | TRBV29-1 | 12 | NA | many | TGCAGCGCCGGACCGACATACGGTGAAGCTTTCTTT | CSAGPTYGEAFF
TRBJ2-7 | TRBV7-9 | 13 | NA | many | TGTGCCAGCAGCTTGGGACCGGCGGGCGAGCAGTACTTC | CASSLGPAGEQYF
TRBJ2-1 | TRBV9 | 16 | NA | many | TGTGCCAGCAGCGTAGTCCCCGGGACCACCTCAAATGAGCAGTTCTTC | CASSVVPGTTSNEQFF